This is a list of T cell receptor beta chains from one sample in a study of blood T cell repertoires in COVID-19. Sequenced by immunoSEQ multiplex PCR; TCRdb stores in-frame clones only, minus some. The data show approximately 230,000 clones, just over 85% seen once. The sequenced sample consisted of peripheral blood. The receptors derive from a man between 25 and 39 years old who had recovered from COVID-19. CDR3s include the opening cysteine and the closing phenylalanine or tryptophan. D genes are given only for firm matches. Not every row has a clone size; where given, it reads once, few, many or a size class.

CDR3nt: TGTGCCAGCAGCGTAGGAAACAGGACGATATATGGCTACACCTTC
CDR3aa: CASSVGNRTIYGYTF
d_gene: NA
j_gene: TRBJ1-2
abundance: once
v_gene: TRBV9

CDR3nt: TGTGCCAGCAGTTCTCCCTGGACTAAGGGCACTGAAGCTTTCTTT
CDR3aa: CASSSPWTKGTEAFF
d_gene: NA
j_gene: TRBJ1-1
abundance: NA
v_gene: TRBV6-5

CDR3nt: TGTGCCAGCAGCAAAACCGGGACAGGGAATGGAAAGGCTTTCTTT
CDR3aa: CASSKTGTGNGKAFF
d_gene: TRBD1
j_gene: TRBJ1-1
abundance: NA
v_gene: TRBV5-5

CDR3nt: TGTGCCAGCAGCTTAGAAGGGGCCCGCTCTGGAAACACCATATATTTT
CDR3aa: CASSLEGARSGNTIYF
d_gene: NA
j_gene: TRBJ1-3
abundance: NA
v_gene: TRBV5-4

CDR3nt: TGTGCCAGCTCACCTCCGAGCGGGGGCCTCTACAATGAGCAGTTCTTC
CDR3aa: CASSPPSGGLYNEQFF
d_gene: TRBD2
j_gene: TRBJ2-1
abundance: once
v_gene: TRBV18

CDR3nt: TGCGCCAGCAGCTTTACAGGGGGCGCAGGGCCTGGGGCCAACGTCCTGACTTTC
CDR3aa: CASSFTGGAGPGANVLTF
d_gene: TRBD1
j_gene: TRBJ2-6
abundance: NA
v_gene: TRBV5-1

CDR3nt: TGTGCCAGTGAGGACAGGGGGTCTGGCTACACCTTC
CDR3aa: CASEDRGSGYTF
d_gene: TRBD1
j_gene: TRBJ1-2
abundance: NA
v_gene: TRBV19

CDR3nt: TGTGCCAGCTCACCACCGGGAGTAACTGGAAACACCATATATTTT
CDR3aa: CASSPPGVTGNTIYF
d_gene: NA
j_gene: TRBJ1-3
abundance: NA
v_gene: TRBV18

CDR3nt: TGTGCCAGCAGCGTCTGGACAGGGTCGAATGAAGCTTTCTTT
CDR3aa: CASSVWTGSNEAFF
d_gene: TRBD1
j_gene: TRBJ1-1
abundance: once
v_gene: TRBV3-1/TRBV3-2

CDR3nt: TGTGCCAGCAGTTACACAGGGCAGCAGTACTTC
CDR3aa: CASSYTGQQYF
d_gene: NA
j_gene: TRBJ2-7
abundance: NA
v_gene: TRBV6-2/TRBV6-3

CDR3nt: TGTGCCAGCAGCCAGACGTCTAGCGGGGGGGCCTGGAGCACAGATACGCAGTATTTT
CDR3aa: CASSQTSSGGAWSTDTQYF
d_gene: TRBD2
j_gene: TRBJ2-3
abundance: few
v_gene: TRBV4-2

CDR3nt: TGTGCCAGCAGTTTGAACAGGGATGGCAATCAGCCCCAGCATTTT
CDR3aa: CASSLNRDGNQPQHF
d_gene: NA
j_gene: TRBJ1-5
abundance: NA
v_gene: TRBV6-5

CDR3nt: TGTGCCAGCAGCTTAATCCTCGAGGCTTTCTTT
CDR3aa: CASSLILEAFF
d_gene: NA
j_gene: TRBJ1-1
abundance: NA
v_gene: TRBV11-2

CDR3nt: TGTGCCAGCAGTGAAGAGTCGGGGGGCTCCTACGAGCAGTACTTC
CDR3aa: CASSEESGGSYEQYF
d_gene: TRBD2
j_gene: TRBJ2-7
abundance: few
v_gene: TRBV6-1

CDR3nt: TGTGCCAGCAGCCCCCGGGTTCCGGGGGAGACCCAGTACTTC
CDR3aa: CASSPRVPGETQYF
d_gene: NA
j_gene: TRBJ2-5
abundance: NA
v_gene: TRBV7-9

CDR3nt: TGTGCCAGCAGCGTAGGTAGGACTAGCGGCGCCCGATACGAGCAGTACTTC
CDR3aa: CASSVGRTSGARYEQYF
d_gene: TRBD2
j_gene: TRBJ2-7
abundance: NA
v_gene: TRBV9

CDR3nt: TGTGCCAGCAGCCTAAATCAAGGGGGCGCCCGCACAGATACGCAGTATTTT
CDR3aa: CASSLNQGGARTDTQYF
d_gene: TRBD1
j_gene: TRBJ2-3
abundance: NA
v_gene: TRBV4-2

CDR3nt: TGTGCCAGCAGCAAGGACAGGCCGGGTAATTCACCCCTCCACTTT
CDR3aa: CASSKDRPGNSPLHF
d_gene: TRBD1
j_gene: TRBJ1-6
abundance: NA
v_gene: TRBV7-6

CDR3nt: TGCGCCAGCAGCTTGGGGCCGGACAGCTCCTACGAGCAGTACTTC
CDR3aa: CASSLGPDSSYEQYF
d_gene: NA
j_gene: TRBJ2-7
abundance: NA
v_gene: TRBV5-1

CDR3nt: TGTGCCAGCAGCTCCCAGGCACAGGGGAGGCCTGGCTACACCTTC
CDR3aa: CASSSQAQGRPGYTF
d_gene: TRBD1
j_gene: TRBJ1-2
abundance: NA
v_gene: TRBV7-6

CDR3nt: TGCGCCAGCAGCCAAGATCCGGGGCTTATGGGAGGCATAAATCAGCCCCAGCATTTT
CDR3aa: CASSQDPGLMGGINQPQHF
d_gene: NA
j_gene: TRBJ1-5
abundance: NA
v_gene: TRBV4-1

CDR3nt: TGTGCCAGCAGTCGAGTTTCGGACACCATATATTTT
CDR3aa: CASSRVSDTIYF
d_gene: NA
j_gene: TRBJ1-3
abundance: NA
v_gene: TRBV11-2

CDR3nt: TGTGCCAGTAGTCTCGCTAGCGGTGGTTACAATGAGCAGTTCTTC
CDR3aa: CASSLASGGYNEQFF
d_gene: TRBD2
j_gene: TRBJ2-1
abundance: NA
v_gene: TRBV19

CDR3nt: TGTGCCAGCAGCCTACAGGGGGACTATGGCTACACCTTC
CDR3aa: CASSLQGDYGYTF
d_gene: TRBD1
j_gene: TRBJ1-2
abundance: few
v_gene: TRBV27

CDR3nt: TGTGCCAGCAGTTACAGTCAGACCGGGGAGCTGTTTTTT
CDR3aa: CASSYSQTGELFF
d_gene: NA
j_gene: TRBJ2-2
abundance: NA
v_gene: TRBV6-2/TRBV6-3

CDR3nt: TGTGCCAGCAGCAAACCGTCAGTCTATGGCTACACCTTC
CDR3aa: CASSKPSVYGYTF
d_gene: NA
j_gene: TRBJ1-2
abundance: NA
v_gene: TRBV21-1

CDR3nt: TGTGCCCGCAGCCAAAATTGGTTCGCGGGGGGCGGGGGGCAAGAGACCCAGTACTTC
CDR3aa: CARSQNWFAGGGGQETQYF
d_gene: TRBD2
j_gene: TRBJ2-5
abundance: NA
v_gene: TRBV4-2

CDR3nt: TGCGCCAGCAGCCCAGAATTAGCCAAAAACATTCAGTACTTC
CDR3aa: CASSPELAKNIQYF
d_gene: NA
j_gene: TRBJ2-4
abundance: NA
v_gene: TRBV5-1

CDR3nt: TGTGCCAGCGGGCGGGCTAGCGGGGGGTTCAGGGGAGAGACCCAGTACTTC
CDR3aa: CASGRASGGFRGETQYF
d_gene: TRBD2
j_gene: TRBJ2-5
abundance: once
v_gene: TRBV2

CDR3nt: TGTGCCAGCAGTCTTAGGGGGCTGAACACTGAAGCTTTCTTT
CDR3aa: CASSLRGLNTEAFF
d_gene: TRBD1
j_gene: TRBJ1-1
abundance: NA
v_gene: TRBV2

CDR3nt: TGTGCCAGTTCCACCTGGGCAGCCAACACCGGGGAGCTGTTTTTT
CDR3aa: CASSTWAANTGELFF
d_gene: NA
j_gene: TRBJ2-2
abundance: NA
v_gene: TRBV18

CDR3nt: TGTGCCAGCAGCTTTGAGGACAGTTTCCCTGGAAACACCATATATTTT
CDR3aa: CASSFEDSFPGNTIYF
d_gene: NA
j_gene: TRBJ1-3
abundance: NA
v_gene: TRBV12-1

CDR3nt: TGCGCCAGCAGCTTCGCAGGGGGCTCTCCTGAAAAACTGTTTTTT
CDR3aa: CASSFAGGSPEKLFF
d_gene: TRBD1
j_gene: TRBJ1-4
abundance: NA
v_gene: TRBV5-1

CDR3nt: TGTGCCAGCAGTGACAGGGCTAATCAGCCCCAGCATTTT
CDR3aa: CASSDRANQPQHF
d_gene: TRBD1
j_gene: TRBJ1-5
abundance: NA
v_gene: TRBV27

CDR3nt: TGTGCCTGGAGTGTGGTACAGACCACCGGGGAGCTGTTTTTT
CDR3aa: CAWSVVQTTGELFF
d_gene: NA
j_gene: TRBJ2-2
abundance: NA
v_gene: TRBV30

CDR3nt: TGCAGCGTTCTAGGGGGCCTTACTAATGAAAAACTGTTTTTT
CDR3aa: CSVLGGLTNEKLFF
d_gene: TRBD1
j_gene: TRBJ1-4
abundance: NA
v_gene: TRBV29-1

CDR3nt: TGTGCCAGCAGAAAAGCCCAAGAGACCCAGTACTTC
CDR3aa: CASRKAQETQYF
d_gene: NA
j_gene: TRBJ2-5
abundance: NA
v_gene: TRBV27

CDR3nt: TGTGCCAGCAGTTACTCGATAGTTCCACTCTATGGCTACACCTTC
CDR3aa: CASSYSIVPLYGYTF
d_gene: NA
j_gene: TRBJ1-2
abundance: NA
v_gene: TRBV6-5

CDR3nt: TGTGCCATCAGTGAGTCGGAGGGGGCGGTCGGTCAGCCCCAGCATTTT
CDR3aa: CAISESEGAVGQPQHF
d_gene: TRBD1
j_gene: TRBJ1-5
abundance: NA
v_gene: TRBV10-3

CDR3nt: TGTGCCAGCAGCCCCCAGAGGACAGTGTCCTACGAGCAGTACTTC
CDR3aa: CASSPQRTVSYEQYF
d_gene: NA
j_gene: TRBJ2-7
abundance: NA
v_gene: TRBV7-2

CDR3nt: TGTGCCAGCAGCCCGGGACAGGAGGGCTATGGCTACACCTTC
CDR3aa: CASSPGQEGYGYTF
d_gene: TRBD1
j_gene: TRBJ1-2
abundance: NA
v_gene: TRBV7-2

CDR3nt: TGTGCCAGCAGCTTATGGAACAGGGGAGTAGAAACTGAAGCTTTCTTT
CDR3aa: CASSLWNRGVETEAFF
d_gene: TRBD1
j_gene: TRBJ1-1
abundance: NA
v_gene: TRBV7-8

CDR3nt: TGTGCCAGCAGTGAAAAAGGGCGAGGGAGGGACACTGAAGCTTTCTTT
CDR3aa: CASSEKGRGRDTEAFF
d_gene: NA
j_gene: TRBJ1-1
abundance: NA
v_gene: TRBV6-1

CDR3nt: TGTGCCAGCAGCCCGCGAGGAGGAAGTATGACTAGCGGTTACGAGCAGTACTTC
CDR3aa: CASSPRGGSMTSGYEQYF
d_gene: TRBD2
j_gene: TRBJ2-7
abundance: NA
v_gene: TRBV14

CDR3nt: TGTGCCAGCAGCTTTAGACAGGGAAATTCACCCCTCCACTTT
CDR3aa: CASSFRQGNSPLHF
d_gene: TRBD1
j_gene: TRBJ1-6
abundance: NA
v_gene: TRBV2

CDR3nt: TGCGCCAGCAGCCCGACAGGGGGCGAGGGTGGCTACACCTTC
CDR3aa: CASSPTGGEGGYTF
d_gene: TRBD1
j_gene: TRBJ1-2
abundance: NA
v_gene: TRBV5-1

CDR3nt: TGTGCCAGCAGCCCAACTAGCGATTGGGATGAGCAGTTCTTC
CDR3aa: CASSPTSDWDEQFF
d_gene: TRBD2
j_gene: TRBJ2-1
abundance: NA
v_gene: TRBV5-4

CDR3nt: TGTGCCAGCAGCTTCCGTCGAGGAACTGAAGCTTTCTTT
CDR3aa: CASSFRRGTEAFF
d_gene: NA
j_gene: TRBJ1-1
abundance: NA
v_gene: TRBV7-2

CDR3nt: TGTGCCAGCAGCTATATTACAGGGGCTAGCACTGAAGCTTTCTTT
CDR3aa: CASSYITGASTEAFF
d_gene: TRBD1
j_gene: TRBJ1-1
abundance: NA
v_gene: TRBV7-9

CDR3nt: TGTGCCAGCAGTTACTCGAGACTAGCGACCTTCTTT
CDR3aa: CASSYSRLATFF
d_gene: NA
j_gene: TRBJ1-1
abundance: NA
v_gene: TRBV6-2/TRBV6-3

CDR3nt: TGTGCCAGTACCCGCATTGGGGGGGACAGGGGATACGAGCAGTACTTC
CDR3aa: CASTRIGGDRGYEQYF
d_gene: TRBD1
j_gene: TRBJ2-7
abundance: NA
v_gene: TRBV19

CDR3nt: TGTGCCAGCTCACCACCGGGATTGGGGGAGGGTCAGCCCCAGCATTTT
CDR3aa: CASSPPGLGEGQPQHF
d_gene: NA
j_gene: TRBJ1-5
abundance: NA
v_gene: TRBV18

CDR3nt: TGTGCCAGCAGCTTAACTGGGCCCGACACCGGGGAGCTGTTTTTT
CDR3aa: CASSLTGPDTGELFF
d_gene: NA
j_gene: TRBJ2-2
abundance: once
v_gene: TRBV7-7

CDR3nt: TGTGCCAGCAGCACACGACGACAGGGGGCGTGGATTCACACTGAAGCTTTCTTT
CDR3aa: CASSTRRQGAWIHTEAFF
d_gene: NA
j_gene: TRBJ1-1
abundance: NA
v_gene: TRBV21-1